What follows are 29 T cell receptor beta chains derived from one specimen sequenced in a study of T cell repertoires in cytomegalovirus infection. Antigens of these TCRs are unknown. TCRdb reprocessed the reads via MiXCR and lists one record per CDR3 protein. Here the sample spans 550,000 to 850,000 distinct CDR3 sequences, roughly 36% being singletons. The material was cultured PBMCs, obtained from culture after CMV antigen stimulation. Every receptor here comes from a human donor in good health (CMV status not recorded). Some clones in this sample may be carry-over from other donors' samples.

This chain links TRBV5-6 with TRBJ1-4; tentative D call: TRBD1 (5 bases). Germline values: CDR1 SGHDT, CDR2 YYEEEE. The CDR3 runs 17 residues. Trimming left V 1 base short and J 0 bases short, with 13 bases between. This CDR3 reads CASSLYQGYSTNEKLFF. For the CDR3, the DNA is TGTGCCAGCAGCTTGTATCAGGGCTACTCAACTAATGAAAAACTGTTTTTT. Full variable domain (outside the CDR3, taken from reference TRBV5-6 and TRBJ1-4): DAGVTQSPTHLIKTRGQQVTLRCSPKSGHDTVSWYQQALGQGPQFIFQYYEEEERQRGNFPDRFSGHQFPNYSSELNVNALLLGDSALYLCASSLYQGYSTNEKLFFGSGTQLSVL.

The chain carries TRBV6-2 or TRBV6-3 and TRBJ1-2; 7 bases are shared with TRBD1. CDR3 length: 13 residues. V lost 6 bases to trimming and J lost 8 bases; unmatched junction nucleotides: 9. Germline V lookup: CDR1 MNHEY, CDR2 SVGEGT. The DNA for the CDR3 is TGTGCCAGCAGAAGCGACAGGGTACAAGGCTACACCTTC. Translating it yields CASRSDRVQGYTF.

The chain uses TRBV5-6 and TRBJ2-7; TRBD1 or TRBD2 may be the D gene (5 bases each). Between the trimmed V and J ends, which lost 3 bases and 2 bases, there was a span of 12 bases. The germline V gene encodes CDR1 SGHDT and CDR2 YYEEEE. The CDR3 extends over 14 amino acids. The CDR3 sequence: CASSSEGSTYEQYF. CDR3 nucleotides: TGTGCCAGCAGCTCCGAGGGGTCAACCTACGAGCAGTACTTC.

The rearrangement joins TRBV2 to TRBJ2-5; D might be TRBD1 or TRBD2, each matching 6 bases. There are 15 residues in the CDR3. V was clipped by 3 bases and J by 5 bases, with 16 bases between them. Germline CDR1 is SNHLY and CDR2 is FYNNEI. CDR3 bases: TGTGCCAGCAGTGATGCTTCGGGGGCAGGGGAGACCCAGTACTTC. Its protein product is CASSDASGAGETQYF.

This clonotype was recorded once. The V call is TRBV20-1, the J call TRBJ2-1; 7 bases map to TRBD2. The germline gives CDR1 DFQATT, CDR2 SNEGSKA (reference sequence). V lost 2 bases, J lost 0 bases, and 7 bases stayed unmatched. The length of the CDR3 is 16 residues. Written as DNA, the CDR3 is TGCAGTGCTAGATCCCCTAGCGGAAGCTCCTACAATGAGCAGTTCTTC. Translated, it gives CSARSPSGSSYNEQFF.

This clonotype was seen only a few times. J is TRBJ2-3 and V is TRBV6-6; 7 nucleotides match TRBD1. CDR3 size: 14 residues. J was trimmed by 9 bases and V by 0 bases; bases with no gene match: 6. From germline, CDR1 is MNHNY and CDR2 SVGAGI (reference sequence). CDR3: CASSYSTGSGTQYF. CDR3 coding DNA: TGTGCCAGCAGTTACTCGACAGGGTCCGGGACGCAGTATTTT.

The chain recombines TRBV6-6 with TRBJ2-6, with 10 positions matching TRBD1. Germline trimming cut 6 bases from V and 0 bases from J; bases unmatched to any gene: 17. The V gene's germline CDR1 is MNHNY and CDR2 SVGAGI (reference sequence). The CDR3 spans 21 residues. The CDR3, as DNA: TGTGCCAGCAGGCCTCCGGGACAGGGGCACCATAAAGCCTCTGGGGCCAACGTCCTGACTTTC. It specifies CASRPPGQGHHKASGANVLTF.

In regard to this clonotype: A single base separates this from a much larger clone, so it may be a read error. The genes are TRBV12-3 or TRBV12-4 and TRBJ1-1; D may be TRBD1 (6 bases). The CDR3 runs to 15 residues. With 6 bases removed from V and 6 bases from J, the gap between germline ends came to 20 bases. The DNA of the CDR3 is TGTGCCAGCAGCCCCCCACAGGGACTGGGGGCTGAAGCTTTCTTT. Translated: CASSPPQGLGAEAFF.

The table lists this clonotype with a few counts. As DNA, the CDR3 is TGTGCCAGCAGAAGTAGCGGGAGGGCCGGTGAGCAGTTCTTC. Translated: CASRSSGRAGEQFF. This sequence joins TRBV12-3 or TRBV12-4 and TRBJ2-1; TRBD2 aligns across 11 bases. V trimming: 6 bases; J trimming: 9 bases; junction bases outside the gene matches: 7. The CDR3 length is 14 residues.

CDR3 coding DNA: TGTGCCAGCAGTGGGAGGGCCGATTCAATAAGGGACATTGAAGCTTTCTTT. It codes for CASSGRADSIRDIEAFF. The rearrangement links TRBV2 to TRBJ1-1, with D tentatively TRBD1 (6 bases). The CDR3 extends over 17 amino acids. V was trimmed by 4 bases and J by 7 bases, leaving 25 bases between them. The germline CDR1 and CDR2 sequences are SNHLY and FYNNEI. Looking up the rest from reference TRBV2 and TRBJ1-1 gives the full variable domain: EPEVTQTPSHQVTQMGQEVILRCVPISNHLYFYWYRQILGQKVEFLVSFYNNEISEKSEIFDDQFSVERPDGSNFTLKIRSTKLEDSAMYFCASSGRADSIRDIEAFFGQGTRLTVV.

This clonotype was counted many times. J is TRBJ1-3 and V is TRBV7-2; D uncertain. V lost 1 base and J 3 bases, leaving 4 bases between the germline ends. The germline V gene has CDR1 SGHTA and CDR2 FQGNSA. The CDR3 loop spans 13 amino acids. CDR3 region: CASSLESGNTIYF. The CDR3 bases are TGTGCCAGCAGCTTAGAAAGTGGAAACACCATATATTTT.

The rearrangement uses TRBV29-1 and TRBJ2-1; D is possibly TRBD1 or TRBD2 (5 bases each). V was trimmed by 6 bases and J by 8 bases, leaving 17 bases between them. The V gene's germline CDR1 is SQVTM and CDR2 ANQGSEA. The CDR3 contains 13 residues. The CDR3 reads CSVEWDQPYEQFF. As DNA, the CDR3 is TGCAGCGTGGAGTGGGACCAGCCGTATGAGCAGTTCTTC.

The J gene is TRBJ2-2, the V gene TRBV20-1; D not resolved. Germline-derived CDR1 and CDR2 are DFQATT and SNEGSKA (reference sequence). Deletions cut 2 bases from V and 6 bases from J, with 10 bases between. This CDR3 spans 13 amino acids. The chain's CDR3 is CSARFLEAGELFF. The CDR3 nucleotides read TGCAGTGCTAGATTTCTCGAGGCCGGGGAGCTGTTTTTT.

This chain links TRBV7-9 with TRBJ2-7; TRBD1 matches 8 bases. The germline gives CDR1 SEHNR, CDR2 FQNEAQ (reference sequence). This CDR3 has 15 amino acids. Germline trimming cut 2 bases from V and 3 bases from J; bases unmatched to any gene: 6. CDR3 protein: CASSLHGTGGYEQYF. CDR3 nucleotide sequence: TGTGCCAGCAGCTTACATGGGACAGGAGGCTACGAGCAGTACTTC.

The gene calls are TRBV7-2 and TRBJ1-1; D not resolved. The V end lost 1 base, the J end lost 5 bases, and 8 bases lay between the germline ends. Germline values: CDR1 SGHTA, CDR2 FQGNSA. The CDR3 contains 13 residues. CDR3 sequence (DNA): TGTGCCAGCAGCTTAGTTGGGTGGACTGAAGCTTTCTTT. It encodes CASSLVGWTEAFF.

This clonotype has at least ten counts. The rearrangement links TRBV7-2 to TRBJ1-2; D unclear. CDR1 is SGHTA and CDR2 is FQGNSA in the germline V gene. V was clipped by 3 bases and J by 8 bases, with 10 bases between them. The CDR3 is made up of 12 amino acids. The CDR3 sequence is CASSFEQTGYTF. The CDR3 DNA is TGTGCCAGCAGCTTCGAGCAGACGGGCTACACCTTC.

The chain has TRBV6-5 and TRBJ1-5; no firm D call. The CDR3 has 14 amino acids. CDR1 and CDR2 from the germline V gene are MNHEY and SVGAGI. Between the trimmed V and J ends, which lost 4 bases and 11 bases, there was a span of 18 bases. CDR3 nucleotide sequence: TGTGCCAGCAGTTCCCTGACATACCCAATGGCCCAGCATTTT. Its translation is CASSSLTYPMAQHF.

This chain connects TRBV20-1 to TRBJ1-6, with D unclear. Trimming removed 6 bases at V and 8 bases at J, with 20 bases between. This CDR3 comprises 15 residues. Looked up from germline, CDR1 is DFQATT and CDR2 is SNEGSKA (reference sequence). The CDR3 spells CSAEDTRSGDSPLHF. In nucleotides, the CDR3 is TGCAGTGCGGAAGACACACGGTCTGGGGATTCACCCCTCCACTTT.

The chain joins TRBV27 to TRBJ2-2; no firm D call. This CDR3 contains 15 residues. Germline CDR1 reads MNHEY; CDR2 reads SMNVEV (reference sequence). V lost 2 bases and J 0 bases, leaving 7 bases between the germline ends. CDR3 amino acids: CASSLMGTNTGELFF. The CDR3 DNA reads TGTGCCAGCAGTTTAATGGGAACGAACACCGGGGAGCTGTTTTTT.

Only a few counts were recorded for this clonotype. J is TRBJ2-7 and V is TRBV7-6; D perhaps matches TRBD2 (5 bases). There are 14 residues in the CDR3. V lost 5 bases and J lost 1, with 12 bases in between. Per the germline V gene, CDR1 is SGHVS and CDR2 is FNYEAQ. The CDR3 protein is CASSPEGRSYEQYF. DNA for the CDR3: TGTGCCAGCAGCCCCGAGGGCAGGTCCTACGAGCAGTACTTC. The whole variable domain, filled in from reference TRBV7-6 and TRBJ2-7, reads GAGVSQSPRYKVTKRGQDVALRCDPISGHVSLYWYRQALGQGPEFLTYFNYEAQQDKSGLPNDRFSAERPEGSISTLTIQRTEQRDSAMYRCASSPEGRSYEQYFGPGTRLTVT.

This clonotype was seen more than once but under ten times. The V and J genes are TRBV7-2 and TRBJ2-3, with TRBD1 as a possible D gene (6 bases). The germline V and J ends were trimmed by 4 bases and 5 bases, with 10 bases remaining between them. The germline gives CDR1 SGHTA, CDR2 FQGNSA. The CDR3 sequence is 13 residues long. The CDR3 region is CASSSQGLDTQYF. The CDR3 nucleotides are TGTGCCAGCAGCTCTCAGGGGTTAGATACGCAGTATTTT.

The chain employs TRBV20-1 and TRBJ1-2, with D unclear. The CDR3 spans 13 residues. Germline V gene data show CDR1 as DFQATT and CDR2 as SNEGSKA (reference sequence). Trimming took off 5 bases at V and 5 bases at J, with 15 bases between the two ends. For the CDR3, the DNA is TGCAGTGCTGTCGACCCGAGAACATATGGCTACACCTTC. It encodes CSAVDPRTYGYTF.

There are a few counts of this clonotype. This CDR3 reads CASSHPDRTPYEQYF. In DNA, the CDR3 is TGTGCCAGCAGCCACCCCGACAGGACTCCCTACGAGCAGTACTTC. This chain joins TRBV7-9 and TRBJ2-7, with D perhaps TRBD1 (6 bases). The CDR3 totals 15 residues. V shed 5 bases and J shed 2 bases, with 16 bases lying between them. Germline V gene sequence: CDR1 SEHNR, CDR2 FQNEAQ (reference sequence).

The chain recombines TRBV7-2 with TRBJ1-3, with D tentatively TRBD1 (6 bases). The CDR3 is made up of 14 amino acids. Trimming shortened V by 7 bases and J by 9 bases, and 19 bases separated the two germline ends. CDR1 and CDR2 from the germline V gene are SGHTA and FQGNSA. CDR3 bases: TGTGCCAGCACCATGTTAGGGGGGCGGGGCACCATATATTTT. It yields the protein CASTMLGGRGTIYF.

This clonotype has a handful of counts. The chain uses TRBV29-1 and TRBJ2-1; D is unresolved. The CDR3 is 13 residues long. Germline loops: CDR1 SQVTM, CDR2 ANQGSEA. The CDR3 coding sequence is TGCGGTACAAGGCACTGGCGATACAATGAGCAGTTCTTC. Translation: CGTRHWRYNEQFF.

This clonotype was detected only a few times. The chain combines TRBV12-3 or TRBV12-4 with TRBJ1-1, with D possibly TRBD1 on 6 matching bases. Trimming pared 6 bases from V and 4 bases from J, leaving 21 bases between. The CDR3 has 16 residues. CDR3 coding DNA: TGTGCCAGCAGCGGCAGTTTGACAGGTTTGGGCACTGAAGCTTTCTTT. Protein: CASSGSLTGLGTEAFF.

This clonotype showed up just a few times. The CDR3 DNA sequence: TGTGCCAGTAGTAGATTACAGGGGGCCCACAATGAGCAGTTCTTC. Translation: CASSRLQGAHNEQFF. The V gene is TRBV19, the J gene TRBJ2-1; 9 nucleotides agree with TRBD1. CDR3 length: 15 amino acids. Germline V CDR1 and CDR2: LNHDA, SQIVND (reference sequence). Trimming took 4 bases from V and 5 from J; bases not matched to a gene: 6. The full variable domain, with the rest looked up from reference TRBV19 and TRBJ2-1, is DGGITQSPKYLFRKEGQNVTLSCEQNLNHDAMYWYRQDPGQGLRLIYYSQIVNDFQKGDIAEGYSVSREKKESFPLTVTSAQKNPTAFYLCASSRLQGAHNEQFFGPGTRLTVL.

This clonotype turned up a few times. V is TRBV6-5 and J is TRBJ2-5; D is uncertain. The germline V and J ends were trimmed by 4 bases and 5 bases, with 23 bases remaining between them. Germline V gene sequence: CDR1 MNHEY, CDR2 SVGAGI. This CDR3 has 17 residues. The CDR3 sequence: CASSSPQRVGGWETQYF. In nucleotides, the CDR3 is TGTGCCAGCAGTTCACCCCAACGGGTCGGTGGGTGGGAGACCCAGTACTTC.

Only a few counts were recorded for this clonotype. The V gene is TRBV29-1, the J gene TRBJ2-7, with a weak D call TRBD2 (6 bases). CDR3 length: 13 residues. V dropped 3 bases and J dropped 0 bases, with 9 bases sitting between them. Germline loops: CDR1 SQVTM, CDR2 ANQGSEA. CDR3 nucleotide sequence: TGCAGCGTTGAGGCTAGCGACTCCTACGAGCAGTACTTC. It encodes CSVEASDSYEQYF.